The present entry profiles one T cell receptor beta chain with its context. The antigen it recognizes is unknown. There are no base qualities to consult, and no much larger clone falls within one base. The data belong to a study of post-analysis software for immune sequencing data (dated by TCRdb to between 2015 and 2017). Notes on the research overall: The recorded disease courses included relapsing-remitting, secondary progressive and progressive-relapsing multiple sclerosis, and some patients had no subtype annotation. Patient repertoires were compared against about a dozen previously published healthy control repertoires from donors aged about 6 to 27 years. A subset of samples was prepared in parallel using single-end sample barcoding, then pooled and co-amplified after Illumina adapter ligation. Study-wide findings and limitations: Multiple sclerosis patients had significantly lower normalized Chao1 diversity than controls, a result that suggests substantial peripheral T-cell clonal expansion. Strong co-clustering of samples prepared in the same batch was shown by direct clustering with F measure, prompting a batch-effect correction. The control group was slightly older than the multiple sclerosis patient group. Patients showed significantly higher frequencies than controls for roughly five TRBV segments, among them TRBV5-6, TRBV5-1 and TRBV20-1.

Libraries were prepared through PCR. The listed sequencing device is Illumina HiSeq 2500. To reduce PCR and sequencing biases, unique molecular identifiers were built into the TCR beta cDNA libraries. Every 1 to 10 million input T cells yielded around 500,000 cDNA molecules, meaning each molecule approximated one T cell. The patient libraries were prepared and sequenced with the same protocol used for the earlier healthy control dataset. Within a given batch, samples were prepared together, multiplexed and sequenced on the same HiSeq lane. The original methods were these. Raw barcoded reads were processed with MIGEC, and single-read molecular identifier groups were discarded before consensus assembly and CDR3 extraction. VDJtools was used for post-analysis of the clonotype tables, and diversity was normalized by down-sampling every dataset to the size of the smallest sample. Repertoire overlap clustering matched CDR3 amino acid but not nucleotide sequences to correct batch-related cross-sample contamination. TCRdb reanalyzed the raw reads on its own, using fastp at Q25 for trimming and MiXCR for clone calling, and kept in-frame beta chains. Every distinct CDR3 protein forms one entry, paired with its most common genes and DNA. V and J calls and clone size were set by TCRdb, not the authors. The sample yields roughly 600,000 distinct CDR3 sequences; around 40% were counted once. The ten largest clonotypes hold about 1.8% of the sample.

Reading from cysteine to phenylalanine, the CDR3 counts 13 amino acids. Left in the record is the CDR3 DNA by itself, 39 bases read in frame from the first base. According to the germline V gene, CDR1 reads SGHTA and CDR2 reads FQGNSA. V and J are trimmed by 4 bases and 10 bases, and the gene matches miss 4 bases of the junction. To demonstrate the VDJtools post-analysis software, the study profiled TCR beta repertoires from the peripheral blood of approximately twelve young patients with multiple sclerosis. The patients with multiple sclerosis were children and adolescents between about 6 and 15 years of age.

Sequencing was performed on blood. The chain uses TRBV7-2 and TRBJ2-3; 11 middle bases align to TRBD2. The TCR sequence derives from a girl aged 10 to 17 with multiple sclerosis. CDR3 region: CASSYLLAGAQYF. The DNA sequence is given as TGTGCCAGCAGCTATTTACTAGCGGGGGCGCAGTATTTT.